The clone carrying this TCR beta chain has just one count. Its cognate antigen is unknown. Separation from the approximately 720-subject first cohort characterized the 120-subject validation cohort, to which the donors belonged. The repertoire was sequenced with immunoSEQ multiplex PCR; TCRdb's copy has only in-frame clones and lacks some. The sample consists of 140,000 or so clones, 90% to 95% of them appearing once. This sample was included in a study of cytomegalovirus exposure and HLA in healthy donors. The wider study: The same platform was used for the 110 or so validation repertoires as for the 666 first-cohort repertoires, as reported in a later analysis. Study-wide results and limits: First-cohort TCR clusters were later found to tend to co-occur in the approximately 120 validation repertoires. Cytomegalovirus-associated status was assigned to more than 150 TCR beta chains.

Source material: PBMCs. This TCR was sampled from a man aged 18-30 years in good health and CMV-seronegative.

CDR3 coding DNA: TGTGCCAGCAGCGTATTGAACCGGGGTGGGGCTGAAGCTTTCTTT. Its protein is CASSVLNRGGAEAFF. The gene calls are TRBV9 and TRBJ1-1; no reliable D call. CDR3 length: 15 residues. CDR1 SGDLS and CDR2 YYNGEE come from the germline V gene. V shed 1 base and J shed 6 bases, with 16 bases lying between them.